The source of this TCR beta chain is a study of blood T cells in healthy people across ages. Together with a sample-barcoded 5' primer, a J-beta primer mix was included in a second PCR lasting roughly 6 to 12 cycles. Researchers report that a template-switch adaptor with 12 random nucleotides tagged each cDNA molecule. CDR3-containing paired-end reads numbering at least 3 million came from each sample. Each CDR3 protein is one row after TCRdb ran MiXCR on the 5' RACE reads. This sample carries about 800,000 distinct CDR3 sequences, about three fifths of them seen once, and the ten largest clones take 20% to 25%. Turning to this clonotype: Its antigen is as yet unknown.

Whole-study results and caveats: Unsorted PBMC material precluded a definitive naive versus antigen-experienced comparison. Estimates of total diversity, which came from one million sequenced T cells, were considered to be underestimates.

The origin of this receptor is a man under 40 in good health. The sample was blood.

The CDR3 DNA reads TGTGCCAGCGCTACAGAGAGAAGCGAGCAGTACTTC. Its protein product is CASATERSEQYF. This chain connects TRBV11-2 to TRBJ2-5; D gene ambiguous. The J call may be incorrect, as the DNA end agrees better with TRBJ2-7. This CDR3 contains 12 residues. Germline-derived CDR1 and CDR2 are SGHAT and FQNNGV.